This TCR beta chain was obtained from a study of shared clonotypes between healthy human individuals. On the study more broadly: The people who gave samples were two women and a few men aged 18 to 49.

Profiling relied on immunoSEQ multiplex PCR, and the TCRdb table lists in-frame clones only, not all of them. The sample contains about 980,000 clones, about three quarters of which appear only once. Study results and limitations: Memory subsets generally showed smaller estimated richness than naive subsets did. Donor scarcity curtailed the genetic and exposure-history diversity represented herein.

About this clone: Its antigen remains unknown.

Sequenced: memory CD4+ T cells sorted from blood. Subset of the sample: CD45RA-negative fraction. The clonotype originates from a man between 18 and 35 years old in good health.

In nucleotides, the CDR3 is TGCGCCAGCAGCCTGGAAGGGAGGAATACTAATGAAAAACTGTTTTTT. This encodes CASSLEGRNTNEKLFF. The rearrangement uses TRBV5-1 and TRBJ1-4; D is uncertain. The germline V gene encodes CDR1 SGHRS and CDR2 YFSETQ. The CDR3 runs to 16 residues. Trimming took off 4 bases at V and 2 bases at J, with 15 bases between the two ends. Full variable domain (rest looked up from reference TRBV5-1 and TRBJ1-4): KAGVTQTPRYLIKTRGQQVTLSCSPISGHRSVSWYQQTPGQGLQFLFEYFSETQRNKGNFPGRFSGRQFSNSRSEMNVSTLELGDSALYLCASSLEGRNTNEKLFFGSGTQLSVL.